This entry lists 10 T cell receptor beta chains sequenced from one sample in a study of control samples from healthy donors and cancer patients. TCRdb's copy holds only in-frame clones and misses some; the assay was immunoSEQ multiplex PCR. This table has 150,000 to 200,000 clones, roughly 91% appearing once. The sequenced sample consisted of blood. The receptors come from a man between 18 and 35 years old in good health.

This chain connects TRBV4-1 to TRBJ1-5; no clear D gene. V lost 0 bases and J 7 bases, leaving 13 bases between the germline ends. The CDR3 has 15 residues. Germline V gives CDR1 MGHRA, CDR2 YSYEKL. In DNA form, the CDR3 reads TGCGCCAGCAGCCAAGACCGGGGAAAAGAACAGCCCCAGCATTTT. Translated: CASSQDRGKEQPQHF.

The V and J genes are TRBV7-3 and TRBJ2-3, with a tentative D call TRBD1 (6 bases). V lost 5 bases to trimming and J lost 2 bases, with 14 bases between them. The CDR3 is made up of 15 amino acids. The germline CDR1 and CDR2 sequences are SGHTA and FQGTGA. The CDR3 nucleotides are TGTGCCAGCAGCCGTTCGCACAGGGCCACAGATACGCAGTATTTT. Translation gives CASSRSHRATDTQYF.

The J gene is TRBJ2-4, the V gene TRBV30; TRBD2 matches at 11 bases. Trimming at V came to 5 bases and at J to 2 bases, leaving 5 bases not matched to a gene. Germline V CDR1 and CDR2: GTSNPN, SVGIG (reference sequence). This CDR3 contains 15 residues. The CDR3 DNA follows: TGTGCCTGGGATAGCGGGGGGGAGTCCAAAAACATTCAGTACTTC. The encoded protein is CAWDSGGESKNIQYF.

The chain joins TRBV6-1 to TRBJ1-2, with D perhaps matching TRBD1 (6 bases). This CDR3 is built from 11 residues. Germline V CDR1 and CDR2: MNHNS, SASEGT. With 1 base removed from V and 13 bases from J, the gap between germline ends came to 10 bases. The CDR3 loop reads CASSEDRAGTF. Written as DNA, the CDR3 is TGTGCCAGCAGTGAAGACAGGGCGGGCACCTTC.

This chain uses TRBV9 with TRBJ1-2; no clear D gene. The CDR3 loop spans 13 amino acids. Germline lookup yields CDR1 SGDLS and CDR2 YYNGEE. V was pared by 8 bases and J by 3 bases, with 14 bases between. CDR3 coding DNA: TGTGCCAGTGGCGCCCTACGAGACTATGGCTACACCTTC. It is translated as CASGALRDYGYTF.

The rearrangement uses TRBV30 and TRBJ1-5, with TRBD1 matching 7 bases. Germline V lookup: CDR1 GTSNPN, CDR2 SVGIG (reference sequence). The CDR3 runs 13 residues. With V trimmed by 6 bases and J by 4 bases, 6 bases remained unmatched. CDR3: CACSGQQNQPQHF. CDR3 DNA: TGTGCCTGCTCGGGACAGCAAAATCAGCCCCAGCATTTT. The full variable domain, its missing parts supplied by reference TRBV30 and TRBJ1-5, is SQTIHQWPATLVQPVGSPLSLECTVEGTSNPNLYWYRQAAGRGLQLLFYSVGIGQISSEVPQNLSASRPQDRQFILSSKKLLLSDSGFYLCACSGQQNQPQHFGDGTRLSIL.

This clone was observed once. This sequence joins TRBV18 and TRBJ1-4; D is undetermined. V was pared by 0 bases and J by 0 bases, with 11 bases between. The CDR3 covers 17 residues. Germline CDR1 KGHSH, CDR2 LQKENI. The CDR3 spells CASSPPLGEPTNEKLFF. As DNA, the CDR3 is TGTGCCAGCTCACCACCTCTCGGTGAACCAACTAATGAAAAACTGTTTTTT. The full variable domain, rest sourced from reference TRBV18 and TRBJ1-4, is NAGVMQNPRHLVRRRGQEARLRCSPMKGHSHVYWYRQLPEEGLKFMVYLQKENIIDESGMPKERFSAEFPKEGPSILRIQQVVRGDSAAYFCASSPPLGEPTNEKLFFGSGTQLSVL.

The chain is built from TRBV18 and TRBJ1-5; a possible D gene is TRBD1 (5 bases). The CDR3 consists of 17 residues. CDR1 is KGHSH and CDR2 is LQKENI in the germline V gene. V lost 3 bases and J lost 1, with 16 bases in between. The CDR3 region is CASSPLGLGRSNQPQHF. CDR3 nucleotide sequence: TGTGCCAGCTCACCTCTAGGCTTGGGACGGAGCAATCAGCCCCAGCATTTT.

V gene TRBV7-5 combines with J gene TRBJ2-7. TRBV7-5 is designated a pseudogene. CDR3 size: 14 residues. CDR3 sequence: CVSLFRDGDYEQYF. As DNA, the CDR3 is TGTGTCAGCTTATTCCGGGACGGTGACTACGAGCAGTACTTC.

This clone has just one count. The CDR3 reads CASSLDRGGTEAFF. The CDR3 bases are TGTGCCAGCAGCCTAGACAGGGGAGGGACTGAAGCTTTCTTT. This chain links TRBV6-5 with TRBJ1-1; 8 bases fit TRBD1. This CDR3 comprises 14 residues. Germline V lookup: CDR1 MNHEY, CDR2 SVGAGI. Losses at the gene ends were 6 bases for V and 5 bases for J; bases not matched to a gene: 8.